This TCR beta chain was captured in a study of blood T cells in healthy people across ages. Next came a second PCR, run for roughly 6 to 11 cycles, which used a sample-barcoded 5' primer along with a J-beta primer mix. Carrying 12 random nucleotides, a template-switch adaptor labeled each individual cDNA molecule. TCRdb re-analysed the 5' RACE reads in MiXCR, keeping a single row per CDR3 protein. The sample consists of about 1.4 million distinct CDR3 sequences, almost 60% of them appearing once. There were healthy Caucasian individuals from Russia, aged about 6 to 90, serving as donors. Samples had at least 7 million PBMCs isolated from them. As regards this clonotype: Its antigen is currently unknown.

Study-wide findings and caveats: PBMCs that were unsorted prevented a conclusive naive versus antigen-experienced comparison.

The CDR3 spans 14 residues. Trimming pared 5 bases from V and 0 bases from J, leaving 10 bases between. The V gene's germline CDR1 is SEHNR and CDR2 FQNEAQ (reference sequence). This chain connects TRBV7-9 to TRBJ1-2; D not certain. The sample consisted of blood. This TCR came from a man aged 18-30 years in good health. The CDR3 region is CASSPPGTNYGYTF. The CDR3 DNA is TGTGCCAGCAGCCCCCCCGGAACTAACTATGGCTACACCTTC.